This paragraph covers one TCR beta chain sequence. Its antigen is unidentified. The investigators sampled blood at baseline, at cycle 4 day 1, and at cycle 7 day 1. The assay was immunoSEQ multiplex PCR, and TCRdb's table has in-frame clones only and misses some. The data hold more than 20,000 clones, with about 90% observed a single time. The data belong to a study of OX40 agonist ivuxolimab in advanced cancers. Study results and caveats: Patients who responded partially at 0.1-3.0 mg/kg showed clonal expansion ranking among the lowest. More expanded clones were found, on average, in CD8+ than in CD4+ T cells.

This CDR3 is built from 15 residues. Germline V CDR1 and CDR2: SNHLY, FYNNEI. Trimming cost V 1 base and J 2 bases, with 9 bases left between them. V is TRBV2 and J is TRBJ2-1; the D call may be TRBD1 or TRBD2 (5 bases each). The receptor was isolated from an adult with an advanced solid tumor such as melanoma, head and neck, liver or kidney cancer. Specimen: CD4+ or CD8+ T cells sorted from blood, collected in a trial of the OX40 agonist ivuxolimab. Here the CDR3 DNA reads TGTGCCAGCAGTGAAGAGGGGAGAACCTACAATGAGCAGTTCTTC. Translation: CASSEEGRTYNEQFF.